This T cell receptor (beta chain) emerged from a study of beta chain features in type 1 diabetes. Study conclusions and caveats: Sequencing the cDNA could make cells with high TCR expression show up more than they should. There was a moderate but significant shortening of TCRB CDR3s in all four CD4+ subsets of Type 1 diabetes patients.

The CDR3 is made up of 13 amino acids. Germline V gene lookup returns CDR1 ENHRY and CDR2 SYGVKD. Concerning this clone: The antigen remains undetermined.

Reverse transcription of all isolated RNA meant that expressed TCRB transcripts were sequenced. The table came from immunoSEQ multiplex PCR; TCRdb's copy has only in-frame clones and leaves some out. The data hold 640,000 or so clones, with about 14% observed a single time. The TCR originated in a man aged 18-30 years with type 1 diabetes. This chain joins TRBV10-3 and TRBJ1-2; 7 nucleotides agree with TRBD1. Sequences were obtained from naive CD4+ T cells from blood. CDR3 loop: CVSGQDLSYGYTF. DNA for the CDR3: TGTGTCAGTGGACAGGACCTTAGCTATGGCTACACCTTC.